Sequencing of this TCR beta chain was carried out in a study of T cell responses to AZD1222 COVID-19 vaccine. Study-level information: Pooling covered second doses at about 4 or about 12 weeks.

In regard to this clone: What it binds is unknown.

Study-level results: There were repertoire samples only from the period after the peak T cell response. CD4 TCRs linked to vaccination spanned spike, dominating at 160-218 and 743-854. Clonal diversity was possibly underestimated, and the donors were mostly white British, with more females.

The CDR3 totals 13 residues. V was clipped by 1 base and J by 4 bases, with 8 bases between them. Germline CDR1 is LGHNT and CDR2 is FRNRAP. Clones were read by immunoSEQ multiplex PCR, and TCRdb kept only the in-frame ones, dropping some. The data contain tens of thousands of clones, around 84% of them singletons. The V and J genes are TRBV12-5 and TRBJ2-7; D uncertain. The sample in question was peripheral blood, obtained on day 0 of AZD1222 vaccination. The receptor was isolated from an adult in good health. The chain's CDR3 is CASGLGGKYEQYF. The CDR3 bases are TGTGCTAGTGGTTTGGGGGGAAAATACGAGCAGTACTTC.